This T cell receptor (beta chain) was captured by sequencing in a study of cytomegalovirus exposure and HLA in healthy donors. Germline CDR1 reads WSHSY; CDR2 reads SAAADI. V lost 0 bases and J 7 bases, leaving 7 bases between the germline ends. The CDR3 consists of 13 residues. On this clone: What it binds is unknown.

The PCR was carried out with 60 Vbeta primers and 13 Jbeta primers. Assay used: immunoSEQ multiplex PCR; TCRdb lists only in-frame clones, some missing. Of almost 80,000 clones listed, roughly two thirds are singletons. Study-wide points: Investigators reported under 200 TCR beta chains as tied to cytomegalovirus. An analysis done earlier found most TCR beta V segments productive about 87% or about 30% of the time.

The specimen was PBMCs. The V gene is TRBV10-2, the J gene TRBJ2-1, with D possibly being TRBD1 (5 bases). The clonotype comes from a woman between 45 and 60 years old in good health and CMV-seropositive. The chain's CDR3 is CASSESGLNEQFF. The CDR3 DNA reads as TGCGCCAGCAGTGAGTCGGGGCTAAATGAGCAGTTCTTC.